The entry below describes one T cell receptor (beta chain). The antigen is unknown. Germline CDR1 and CDR2: MGHDK and SYGVNS. V shed 6 bases and J shed 2 bases, with 15 bases lying between them. This CDR3 region has 15 residues. One entry per CDR3 protein, called by TCRdb with MiXCR from the 5' RACE reads. The data hold 450,000 or so distinct CDR3 sequences, with 14% observed a single time. The sample originates from a study of identical twins. Whole-study results and caveats: Fewer insertions marked abundant cord blood beta clonotypes; young adult naive trended weakly, memory not at all.

Another study also made use of these data, one on yellow fever vaccine responses in identical twins.

The receptor's source is a woman aged 18-29 years in good health. The genes are TRBV25-1 and TRBJ2-3; possibly TRBD1 for D (6 bases). Sequencing was performed on CD4+ T cells sorted from blood. DNA of the CDR3: TGTGCCAGCAGATCGGACAGAAGATTCACAGATACGCAGTATTTT. It encodes CASRSDRRFTDTQYF.